The sequence of this T cell receptor (beta chain) was determined in a study of shared T cell receptors in the human thymus. Libraries were prepared by immunoSEQ multiplex PCR; TCRdb keeps only in-frame clonotypes and omits some of them. The data hold approximately 760,000 clones, with approximately 83% observed a single time. These data were also reused for a study on human thymus T cells.

The TCR originated in a girl younger than two with a congenital heart defect. Sequencing was done on a sample of thymocytes.

The CDR3 region is CASSLAGQGSIGQPQHF. In DNA, the CDR3 is TGTGCCAGCAGCTTGGCAGGACAGGGCAGTATAGGGCAGCCCCAGCATTTT. The chain carries TRBV5-5 and TRBJ1-5; 8 bases are a match to TRBD1. CDR1 and CDR2 (germline): SGHKS, YYEKEE (reference sequence). There are 17 residues in the CDR3. V was pared by 0 bases and J by 7 bases, with 12 bases of the junction left unmatched. Looking up the rest from reference TRBV5-5 and TRBJ1-5 gives the full variable domain: DAGVTQSPTHLIKTRGQQVTLRCSPISGHKSVSWYQQVLGQGPQFIFQYYEKEERGRGNFPDRFSARQFPNYSSELNVNALLLGDSALYLCASSLAGQGSIGQPQHFGDGTRLSIL.